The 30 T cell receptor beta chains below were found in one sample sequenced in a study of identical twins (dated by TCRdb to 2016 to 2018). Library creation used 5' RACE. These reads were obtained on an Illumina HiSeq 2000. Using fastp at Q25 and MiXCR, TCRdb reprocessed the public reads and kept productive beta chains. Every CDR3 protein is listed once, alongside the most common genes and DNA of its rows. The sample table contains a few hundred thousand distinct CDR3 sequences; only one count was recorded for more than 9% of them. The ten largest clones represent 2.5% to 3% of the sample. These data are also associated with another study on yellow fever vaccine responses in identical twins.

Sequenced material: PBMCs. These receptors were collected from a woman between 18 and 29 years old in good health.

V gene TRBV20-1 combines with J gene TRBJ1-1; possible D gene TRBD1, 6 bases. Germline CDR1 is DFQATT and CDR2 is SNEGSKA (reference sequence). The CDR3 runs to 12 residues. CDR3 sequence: CRPRGGNTEAFF. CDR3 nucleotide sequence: TGCAGGCCCAGGGGAGGGAACACTGAAGCTTTCTTT.

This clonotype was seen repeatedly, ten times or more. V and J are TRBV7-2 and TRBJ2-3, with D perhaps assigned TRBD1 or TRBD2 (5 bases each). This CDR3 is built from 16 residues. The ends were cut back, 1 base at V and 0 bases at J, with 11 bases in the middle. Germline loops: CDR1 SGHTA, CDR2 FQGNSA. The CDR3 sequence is CASSLGIRDSTDTQYF. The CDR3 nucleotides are TGTGCCAGCAGCTTAGGGATTCGGGACAGCACAGATACGCAGTATTTT.

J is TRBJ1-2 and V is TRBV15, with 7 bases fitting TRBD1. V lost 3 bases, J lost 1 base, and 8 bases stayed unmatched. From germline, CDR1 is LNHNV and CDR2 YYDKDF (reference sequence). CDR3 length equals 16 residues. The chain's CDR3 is CATSRRGTADNYGYTF. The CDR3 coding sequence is TGTGCCACCAGCAGGAGGGGGACAGCGGATAACTATGGCTACACCTTC.

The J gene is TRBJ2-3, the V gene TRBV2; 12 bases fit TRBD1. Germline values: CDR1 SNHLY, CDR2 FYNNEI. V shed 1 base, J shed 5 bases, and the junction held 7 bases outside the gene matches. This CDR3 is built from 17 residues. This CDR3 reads CASSEVGTGGAVDTQYF. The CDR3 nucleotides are TGTGCCAGCAGTGAAGTTGGGACAGGGGGCGCGGTAGATACGCAGTATTTT. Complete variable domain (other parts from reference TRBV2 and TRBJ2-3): EPEVTQTPSHQVTQMGQEVILRCVPISNHLYFYWYRQILGQKVEFLVSFYNNEISEKSEIFDDQFSVERPDGSNFTLKIRSTKLEDSAMYFCASSEVGTGGAVDTQYFGPGTRLTVL.

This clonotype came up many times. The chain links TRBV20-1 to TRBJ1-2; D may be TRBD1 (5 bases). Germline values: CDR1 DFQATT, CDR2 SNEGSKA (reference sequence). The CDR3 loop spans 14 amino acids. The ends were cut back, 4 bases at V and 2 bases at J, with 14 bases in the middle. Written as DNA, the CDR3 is TGCAGTGCTAATTCGGCGGGACCAAACTATGGCTACACCTTC. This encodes CSANSAGPNYGYTF.

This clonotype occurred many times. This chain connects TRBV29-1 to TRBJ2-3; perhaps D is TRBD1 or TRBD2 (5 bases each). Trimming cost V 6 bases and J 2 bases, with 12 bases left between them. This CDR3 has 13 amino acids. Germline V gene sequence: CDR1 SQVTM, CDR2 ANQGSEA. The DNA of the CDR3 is TGCAGCGTGGGGACGGGGCCCACAGATACGCAGTATTTT. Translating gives CSVGTGPTDTQYF.

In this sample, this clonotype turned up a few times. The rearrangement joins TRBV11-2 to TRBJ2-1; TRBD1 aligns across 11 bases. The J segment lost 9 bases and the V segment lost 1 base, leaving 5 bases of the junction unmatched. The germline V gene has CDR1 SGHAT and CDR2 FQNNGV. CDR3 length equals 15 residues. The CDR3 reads CASSLAGTGGVEQFF. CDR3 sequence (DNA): TGTGCCAGCAGCTTAGCCGGGACAGGGGGTGTTGAGCAGTTCTTC.

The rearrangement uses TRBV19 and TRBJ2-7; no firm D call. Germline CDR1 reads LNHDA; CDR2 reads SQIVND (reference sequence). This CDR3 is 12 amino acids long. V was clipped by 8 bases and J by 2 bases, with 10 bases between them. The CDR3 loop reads CASADLAYEQYF. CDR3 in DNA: TGTGCCAGTGCCGACCTAGCCTACGAGCAGTACTTC.

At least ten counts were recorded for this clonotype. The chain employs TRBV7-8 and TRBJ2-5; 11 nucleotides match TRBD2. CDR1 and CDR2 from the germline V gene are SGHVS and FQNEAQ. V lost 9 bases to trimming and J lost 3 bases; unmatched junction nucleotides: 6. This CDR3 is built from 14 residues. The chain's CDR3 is CASTLSGREETQYF. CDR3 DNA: TGTGCCAGTACCCTTAGCGGGAGGGAAGAGACCCAGTACTTC. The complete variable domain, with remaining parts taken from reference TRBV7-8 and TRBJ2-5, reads GAGVSQSPRYKVAKRGQDVALRCDPISGHVSLFWYQQALGQGPEFLTYFQNEAQLDKSGLPSDRFFAERPEGSVSTLKIQRTQQEDSAVYLCASTLSGREETQYFGPGTRLLVL.

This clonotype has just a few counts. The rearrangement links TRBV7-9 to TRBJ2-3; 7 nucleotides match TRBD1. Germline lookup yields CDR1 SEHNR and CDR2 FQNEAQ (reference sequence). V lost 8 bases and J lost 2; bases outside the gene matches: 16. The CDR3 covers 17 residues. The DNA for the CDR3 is TGTGCCAGCTGCCTATCTGAGCAGGGGGTTCTCACAGATACGCAGTATTTT. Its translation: CASCLSEQGVLTDTQYF.

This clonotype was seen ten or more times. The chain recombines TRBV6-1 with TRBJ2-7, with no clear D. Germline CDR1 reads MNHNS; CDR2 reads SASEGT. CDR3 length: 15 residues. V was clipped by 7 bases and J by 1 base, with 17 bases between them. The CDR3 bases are TGTGCCAGCAAAACCTACCTACAAGGGTCCTACGAGCAGTACTTC. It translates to CASKTYLQGSYEQYF.

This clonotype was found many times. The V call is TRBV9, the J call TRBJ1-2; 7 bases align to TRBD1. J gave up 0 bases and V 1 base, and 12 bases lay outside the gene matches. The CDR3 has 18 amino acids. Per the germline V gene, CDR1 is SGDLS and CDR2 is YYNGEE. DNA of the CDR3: TGTGCCAGCAGCGTATCGCGGACAGGTGGGATTTCTAACTATGGCTACACCTTC. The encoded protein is CASSVSRTGGISNYGYTF.

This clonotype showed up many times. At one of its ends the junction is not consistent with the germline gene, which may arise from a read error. Here the CDR3 DNA reads TGTGCCAGCAGGACTTCAGGGACCTACGAGCAGTACTTC. The encoded protein is CASRTSGTYEQYF. The V and J genes are TRBV5-1 and TRBJ2-7; the D gene could be TRBD1 or TRBD2 (5 bases each). The CDR3 loop spans 13 amino acids. Germline V gives CDR1 SGHRS, CDR2 YFSETQ.

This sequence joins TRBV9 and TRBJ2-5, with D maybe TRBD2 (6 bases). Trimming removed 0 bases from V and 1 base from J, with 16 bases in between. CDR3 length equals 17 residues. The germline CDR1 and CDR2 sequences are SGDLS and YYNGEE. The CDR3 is CASSVAIGRGLQETQYF. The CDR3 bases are TGTGCCAGCAGCGTAGCTATTGGAAGGGGACTCCAAGAGACCCAGTACTTC.

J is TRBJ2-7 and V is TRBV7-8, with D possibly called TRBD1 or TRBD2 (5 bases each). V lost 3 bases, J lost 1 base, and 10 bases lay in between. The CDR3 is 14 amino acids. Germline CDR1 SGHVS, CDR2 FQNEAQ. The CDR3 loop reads CASSFRDPSYEQYF. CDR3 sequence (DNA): TGTGCCAGCAGCTTCAGGGACCCATCCTACGAGCAGTACTTC. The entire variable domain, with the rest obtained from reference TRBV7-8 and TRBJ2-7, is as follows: GAGVSQSPRYKVAKRGQDVALRCDPISGHVSLFWYQQALGQGPEFLTYFQNEAQLDKSGLPSDRFFAERPEGSVSTLKIQRTQQEDSAVYLCASSFRDPSYEQYFGPGTRLTVT.

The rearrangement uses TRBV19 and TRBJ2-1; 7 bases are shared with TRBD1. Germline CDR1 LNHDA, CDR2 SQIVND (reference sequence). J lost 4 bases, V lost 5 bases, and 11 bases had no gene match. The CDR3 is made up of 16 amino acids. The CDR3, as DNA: TGTGCCAGTAGTGTCATCCGGGACAGCTTATACAATGAGCAGTTCTTC. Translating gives CASSVIRDSLYNEQFF. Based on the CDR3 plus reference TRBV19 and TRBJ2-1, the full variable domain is DGGITQSPKYLFRKEGQNVTLSCEQNLNHDAMYWYRQDPGQGLRLIYYSQIVNDFQKGDIAEGYSVSREKKESFPLTVTSAQKNPTAFYLCASSVIRDSLYNEQFFGPGTRLTVL.

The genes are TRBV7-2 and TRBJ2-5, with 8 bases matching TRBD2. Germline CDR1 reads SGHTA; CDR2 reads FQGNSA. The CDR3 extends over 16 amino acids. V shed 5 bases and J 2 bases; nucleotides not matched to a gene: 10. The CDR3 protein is CASSRKRSGVQETQYF. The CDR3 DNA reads TGTGCCAGCAGCCGGAAACGTAGCGGGGTGCAAGAGACCCAGTACTTC.

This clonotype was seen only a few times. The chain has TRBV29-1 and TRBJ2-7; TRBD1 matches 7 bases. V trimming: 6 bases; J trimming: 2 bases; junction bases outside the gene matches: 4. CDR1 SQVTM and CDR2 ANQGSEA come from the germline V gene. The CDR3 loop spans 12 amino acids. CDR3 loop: CSVHGTAYEQYF. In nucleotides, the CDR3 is TGCAGCGTACATGGGACAGCCTACGAGCAGTACTTC.

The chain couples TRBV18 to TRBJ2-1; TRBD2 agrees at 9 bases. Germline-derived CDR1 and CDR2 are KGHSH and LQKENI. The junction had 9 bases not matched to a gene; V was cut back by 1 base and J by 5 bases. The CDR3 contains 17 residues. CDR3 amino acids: CASSPLFGASGNNEQFF. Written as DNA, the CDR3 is TGTGCCAGCTCACCACTCTTCGGGGCTAGCGGGAACAATGAGCAGTTCTTC. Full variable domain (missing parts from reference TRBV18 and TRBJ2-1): NAGVMQNPRHLVRRRGQEARLRCSPMKGHSHVYWYRQLPEEGLKFMVYLQKENIIDESGMPKERFSAEFPKEGPSILRIQQVVRGDSAAYFCASSPLFGASGNNEQFFGPGTRLTVL.

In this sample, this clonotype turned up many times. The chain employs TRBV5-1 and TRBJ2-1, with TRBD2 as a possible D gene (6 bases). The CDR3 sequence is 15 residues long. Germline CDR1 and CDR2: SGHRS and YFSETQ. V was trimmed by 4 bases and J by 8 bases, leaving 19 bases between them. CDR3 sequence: CASSLGTPRKDEQFF. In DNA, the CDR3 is TGCGCCAGCAGCCTCGGGACTCCCAGGAAGGATGAGCAGTTCTTC. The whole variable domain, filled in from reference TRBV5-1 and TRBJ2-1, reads KAGVTQTPRYLIKTRGQQVTLSCSPISGHRSVSWYQQTPGQGLQFLFEYFSETQRNKGNFPGRFSGRQFSNSRSEMNVSTLELGDSALYLCASSLGTPRKDEQFFGPGTRLTVL.

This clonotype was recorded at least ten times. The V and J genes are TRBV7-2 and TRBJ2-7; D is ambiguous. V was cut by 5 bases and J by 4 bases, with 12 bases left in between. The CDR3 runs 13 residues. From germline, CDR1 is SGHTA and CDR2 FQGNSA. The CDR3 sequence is CASSPFRDYEQYF. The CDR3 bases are TGTGCCAGCAGCCCATTCCGAGATTACGAGCAGTACTTC.

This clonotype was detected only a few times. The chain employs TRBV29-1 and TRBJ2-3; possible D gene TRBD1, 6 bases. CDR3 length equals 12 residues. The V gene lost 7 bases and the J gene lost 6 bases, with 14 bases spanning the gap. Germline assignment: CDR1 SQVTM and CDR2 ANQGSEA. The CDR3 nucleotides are TGCAGCGGACAGGAACCTGCGGATACGCAGTATTTT. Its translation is CSGQEPADTQYF.

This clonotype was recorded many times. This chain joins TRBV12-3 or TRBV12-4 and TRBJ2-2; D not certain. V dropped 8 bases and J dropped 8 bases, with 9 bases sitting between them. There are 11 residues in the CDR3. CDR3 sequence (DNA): TGTGCCAGCCAGAGGCCGGGGGAGCTGTTTTTT. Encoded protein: CASQRPGELFF.

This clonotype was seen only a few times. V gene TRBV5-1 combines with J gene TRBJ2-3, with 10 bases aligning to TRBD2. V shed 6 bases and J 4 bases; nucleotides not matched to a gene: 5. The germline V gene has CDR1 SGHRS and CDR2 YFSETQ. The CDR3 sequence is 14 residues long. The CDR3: CASKLAGEPDTQYF. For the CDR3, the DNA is TGCGCCAGCAAGCTAGCGGGAGAACCAGATACGCAGTATTTT.

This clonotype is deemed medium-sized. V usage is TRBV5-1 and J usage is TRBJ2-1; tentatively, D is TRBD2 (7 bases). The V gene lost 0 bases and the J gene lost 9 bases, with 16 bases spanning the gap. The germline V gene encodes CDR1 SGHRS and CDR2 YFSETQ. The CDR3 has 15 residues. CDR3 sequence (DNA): TGCGCCAGCAGCTTGGTAGGGGGGGAAGTTGGTGAGCAGTTCTTC. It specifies CASSLVGGEVGEQFF.

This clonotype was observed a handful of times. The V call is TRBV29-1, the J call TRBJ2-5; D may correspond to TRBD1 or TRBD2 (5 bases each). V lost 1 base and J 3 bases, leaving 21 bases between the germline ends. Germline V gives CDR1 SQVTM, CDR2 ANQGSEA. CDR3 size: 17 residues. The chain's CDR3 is CSVEVVGVTTREETQYF. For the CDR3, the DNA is TGCAGCGTTGAAGTAGTCGGGGTTACAACCAGGGAAGAGACCCAGTACTTC. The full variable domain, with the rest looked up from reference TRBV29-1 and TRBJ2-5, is SAVISQKPSRDICQRGTSLTIQCQVDSQVTMMFWYRQQPGQSLTLIATANQGSEATYESGFVIDKFPISRPNLTFSTLTVSNMSPEDSSIYLCSVEVVGVTTREETQYFGPGTRLLVL.

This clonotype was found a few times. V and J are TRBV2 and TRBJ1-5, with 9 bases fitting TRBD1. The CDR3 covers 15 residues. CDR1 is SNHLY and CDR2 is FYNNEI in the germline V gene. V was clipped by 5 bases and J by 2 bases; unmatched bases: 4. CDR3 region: CASSLTGGRNQPQHF. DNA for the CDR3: TGTGCCAGCAGTCTTACAGGGGGCCGCAATCAGCCCCAGCATTTT.

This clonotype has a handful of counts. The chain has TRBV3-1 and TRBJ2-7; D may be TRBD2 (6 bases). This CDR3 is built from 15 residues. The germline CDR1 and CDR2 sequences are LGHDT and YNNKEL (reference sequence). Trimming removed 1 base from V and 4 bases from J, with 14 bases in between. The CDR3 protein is CASSQGGKTVYEQYF. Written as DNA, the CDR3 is TGTGCCAGCAGCCAAGGCGGGAAAACAGTTTACGAGCAGTACTTC.

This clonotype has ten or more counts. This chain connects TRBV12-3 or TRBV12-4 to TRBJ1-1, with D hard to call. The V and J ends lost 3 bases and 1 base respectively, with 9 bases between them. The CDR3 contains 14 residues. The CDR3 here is CASSFAGKNTEAFF. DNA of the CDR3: TGTGCCAGCAGTTTTGCGGGGAAGAACACTGAAGCTTTCTTT.

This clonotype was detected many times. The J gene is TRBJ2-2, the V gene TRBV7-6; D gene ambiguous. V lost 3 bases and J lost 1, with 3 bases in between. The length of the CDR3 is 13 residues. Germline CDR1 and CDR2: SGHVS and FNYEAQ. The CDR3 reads CASSFVNTGELFF. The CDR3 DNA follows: TGTGCCAGCAGCTTTGTGAACACCGGGGAGCTGTTTTTT.